This passage covers 6 T cell receptor beta chains from one sample sequenced in a study of Ad26.COV2.S vaccination and SARS-CoV-2 variants. Treatment: roughly 18 received Ad26.COV2.S at low or high dose, single or two shots; several received placebo; per-sample allocation not given. Day 63 following the first vaccine or placebo injection was when the samples were taken. Clones were sequenced by immunoSEQ multiplex PCR, and TCRdb holds only the in-frame ones, with some missing. The table lists hundreds of thousands of clones, around 87% of them singletons. The sequenced sample was peripheral blood, obtained in a trial of Ad26.COV2.S vaccine versus placebo. These receptor sequences come from a person aged 18-65 years who received the Ad26.COV2.S COVID-19 vaccine or a placebo.

This clone was seen once. The chain employs TRBV5-1 and TRBJ2-1, with D unresolved. The CDR3 consists of 17 residues. V gave up 1 base and J gave up 6 bases, with 20 bases separating them. Germline-derived CDR1 and CDR2 are SGHRS and YFSETQ. The CDR3 sequence is CASSLMASATGLNEQFF. The CDR3 nucleotides read TGCGCCAGCAGCTTGATGGCCTCAGCGACCGGGCTCAATGAGCAGTTCTTC.

This chain links TRBV30 with TRBJ1-3; unclear D gene. The CDR3 extends over 11 amino acids. Germline-derived CDR1 and CDR2 are GTSNPN and SVGIG (reference sequence). The V end was cut by 8 bases, the J end by 1 base, with 6 bases between. CDR3 residues: CARGSGNTIYF. The CDR3 bases are TGTGCCCGAGGGTCTGGAAACACCATATATTTT.

V usage is TRBV30 and J usage is TRBJ1-5; 7 bases are shared with TRBD1. Looked up from germline, CDR1 is GTSNPN and CDR2 is SVGIG (reference sequence). The CDR3 runs 13 residues. The V gene end was trimmed by 0 bases and the J gene end by 5 bases; junction bases not matched to a gene: 1. The CDR3 DNA reads as TGTGCCTGGAGTGTCGACAGGGATCAGCCCCAGCATTTT. Translation gives CAWSVDRDQPQHF.

This clone showed up just a few times. The V and J genes are TRBV7-9 and TRBJ2-2, with 10 bases lining up with TRBD1. This CDR3 is built from 17 residues. The V gene end was trimmed by 3 bases and the J gene end by 5 bases; junction bases not matched to a gene: 9. Germline V CDR1 and CDR2: SEHNR, FQNEAQ (reference sequence). This CDR3 is CASSLIDRGRETGELFF. CDR3 coding DNA: TGTGCCAGCAGCTTGATCGACAGGGGGCGCGAGACCGGGGAGCTGTTTTTT. The full variable domain, its missing parts supplied by reference TRBV7-9 and TRBJ2-2, is DTGVSQNPRHKITKRGQNVTFRCDPISEHNRLYWYRQTLGQGPEFLTYFQNEAQLEKSRLLSDRFSAERPKGSFSTLEIQRTEQGDSAMYLCASSLIDRGRETGELFFGEGSRLTVL.

This clone was counted between two and nine times. CDR3 sequence (DNA): TGTGCCAGCAACGACAGGGTACGAGGTTCACCCCTCCACTTT. Protein sequence: CASNDRVRGSPLHF. This chain joins TRBV19 and TRBJ1-6; TRBD1 matches at 7 bases. The germline gives CDR1 LNHDA, CDR2 SQIVND (reference sequence). The ends lost 9 bases at V and 9 bases at J; junction bases unmatched: 11. The CDR3 contains 14 residues.

A few counts support this clone. The gene calls are TRBV2 and TRBJ1-6; possible D gene TRBD1, 5 bases. The germline V and J ends were trimmed by 10 bases and 12 bases, with 19 bases remaining between them. The CDR3 extends over 13 amino acids. CDR1 is SNHLY and CDR2 is FYNNEI in the germline V gene. The CDR3 nucleotides read TGTGCCACCGCCGGGACTCCCCTTGTACCCCTCCACTTT. Translated, it gives CATAGTPLVPLHF.